These T cell receptor beta chains were read from a single sample in a study of shared clonotypes between healthy human individuals. Measured with immunoSEQ multiplex PCR; TCRdb has only the in-frame clones, and not every one. The repertoire holds some 2,100,000 clones, with under 97% as singletons. The sample was naive CD4+ T cells sorted from blood. These TCRs come from a man aged 18 to 35 in good health. The CDR3 runs from the conserved cysteine through the conserved F or W. The D gene is left open where the match is weak. The listing skips clone size in some rows; elsewhere it reads once, few, many or a size class.

J | V | size | D | DNA | CDR3
TRBJ1-4 | TRBV19 | once | TRBD1 | TGTGCCATTACGGGACAGGGGAAAACAACTAATGAAAAACTGTTTTTT | CAITGQGKTTNEKLFF
TRBJ1-6 | TRBV11-3 | NA | NA | TGTGCCAGCAGCCCGGGGGTCAACTCACCCCTCCACTTT | CASSPGVNSPLHF
TRBJ2-5 | TRBV7-8 | NA | TRBD2 | TGTGCCAGCAGCTCGCGCCCAAGACTAGCGGAAGGGGAGACCCAGTACTTC | CASSSRPRLAEGETQYF
TRBJ1-1 | TRBV2 | NA | NA | TGTGCCAGCGCCAATGCCGTGAACACTGAAGCTTTCTTT | CASANAVNTEAFF
TRBJ2-2 | TRBV21-1 | NA | NA | TGTGCCAGCAGCAAAGGAGCCGAGACACTATCCGCGAACACCGGGGAGCTGTTTTTT | CASSKGAETLSANTGELFF
TRBJ1-1 | TRBV6-1 | NA | TRBD1 | TGTGCCAGCAGTGAGACAGGGGGCATGAGCACTGAAGCTTTCTTT | CASSETGGMSTEAFF
TRBJ1-2 | TRBV12-5 | once | TRBD1 | TGTGCTAGCGCCGAGGACAGGAACTATGGCTACACCTTC | CASAEDRNYGYTF
TRBJ2-7 | TRBV27 | NA | NA | TGTGCCAGCATCCCGACACAGGGTCACTACGAGCAGTACTTC | CASIPTQGHYEQYF
TRBJ1-3 | TRBV28 | NA | NA | TGTGCCAGCAGTTCTGAGGGCCTGGGGGGAAACACCATATATTTT | CASSSEGLGGNTIYF
TRBJ2-7 | TRBV28 | NA | TRBD1 | TGTGCCAGCAGCTCGCAGGGGGCGCCTCCCTACGAGCAGTACTTC | CASSSQGAPPYEQYF